One sample yielded the 29 T cell receptor beta chains listed below, sequenced in a study of cytomegalovirus exposure and HLA in healthy donors. Primers included in the PCR were 60 Vbeta and 13 Jbeta primers. The data were produced by immunoSEQ multiplex PCR, yet TCRdb's version contains in-frame clones alone and is incomplete. Found here are 90,000 to 150,000 clones, roughly 65% of them singletons; the top ten hold 10%. Specimen: PBMCs. Receptors were obtained from a man between 40 and 49 years old in good health and CMV-seropositive.

Only a few counts were recorded for this clone. V is TRBV27 and J is TRBJ2-1; 10 nucleotides line up with TRBD2. Germline V gene data show CDR1 as MNHEY and CDR2 as SMNVEV (reference sequence). The CDR3 covers 15 residues. Trimming cost V 5 bases and J 8 bases; bases outside gene matches: 9. CDR3: CASSKLAGVRDEQFF. CDR3 sequence (DNA): TGTGCCAGCAGTAAGCTAGCGGGAGTGCGGGATGAGCAGTTCTTC.

The rearrangement links TRBV5-4 to TRBJ1-4; 9 nucleotides match TRBD1. V lost 0 bases, J lost 8 bases, and 2 bases stayed unmatched. CDR3 length: 14 residues. Germline lookup yields CDR1 SGHNT and CDR2 YYREEE (reference sequence). The CDR3 nucleotides read TGTGCCAGCAGCTTGGACAGGGGGCGGGAAAAACTGTTTTTT. It codes for CASSLDRGREKLFF.

V gene TRBV7-9 combines with J gene TRBJ2-3; perhaps TRBD1 as D (6 bases). The germline gives CDR1 SEHNR, CDR2 FQNEAQ (reference sequence). With 6 bases removed from V and 2 bases from J, the gap between germline ends came to 12 bases. The CDR3 extends over 14 amino acids. The CDR3 region is CASSPRDNTDTQYF. DNA for the CDR3: TGTGCCAGCAGTCCCCGGGACAACACAGATACGCAGTATTTT. Filled out from reference TRBV7-9 and TRBJ2-3, the complete variable domain reads DTGVSQNPRHKITKRGQNVTFRCDPISEHNRLYWYRQTLGQGPEFLTYFQNEAQLEKSRLLSDRFSAERPKGSFSTLEIQRTEQGDSAMYLCASSPRDNTDTQYFGPGTRLTVL.

Notes on this clone: This sample also contains other DNA sequences that code for the same CDR3. The V call is TRBV5-1, the J call TRBJ2-1; D possibly corresponds to TRBD1 (6 bases). Trimming cost V 0 bases and J 4 bases, with 8 bases left between them. The germline CDR1 and CDR2 sequences are SGHRS and YFSETQ. CDR3 length: 14 residues. This CDR3 reads CASSLGQGYNEQFF. As DNA, the CDR3 is TGCGCCAGCAGCTTGGGGCAGGGGTACAATGAGCAGTTCTTC.

The chain recombines TRBV7-6 with TRBJ2-1, with TRBD2 matching over 10 bases. From germline, CDR1 is SGHVS and CDR2 FNYEAQ. V shed 1 base, J shed 6 bases, and the junction held 6 bases outside the gene matches. This CDR3 region has 16 residues. Written as DNA, the CDR3 is TGTGCCAGCAGCTTAGAGGTAGCGGGAGGTCGCAATGAGCAGTTCTTC. The encoded protein is CASSLEVAGGRNEQFF.

This clone has a handful of counts. This rearrangement joins TRBV5-5 to TRBJ1-4, with D possibly matching TRBD1 (5 bases). CDR1 is SGHKS, CDR2 YYEKEE, per germline (reference sequence). V was trimmed by 2 bases and J by 3 bases, leaving 8 bases between them. The CDR3 is 14 residues long. The CDR3 nucleotides are TGTGCCAGCAGCTTCGGGACTTCTAATGAAAAACTGTTTTTT. Residues: CASSFGTSNEKLFF.

The chain joins TRBV9 to TRBJ1-1, with D tentatively TRBD1 (6 bases). The CDR3 spans 15 residues. Trimming removed 3 bases at V and 0 bases at J, with 12 bases between. Germline CDR1 reads SGDLS; CDR2 reads YYNGEE. The CDR3 coding sequence is TGTGCCAGCAGCGCCCGACAGGATATGAACACTGAAGCTTTCTTT. It translates to CASSARQDMNTEAFF.

In this sample, this clone turned up a few times. The V and J genes are TRBV4-1 and TRBJ2-3, with 7 bases identical to TRBD2. The CDR3 sequence is 17 residues long. CDR1 and CDR2 from the germline V gene are MGHRA and YSYEKL. Losses at the gene ends were 1 base for V and 7 bases for J; bases not matched to a gene: 14. CDR3 in amino acids: CASSQVGIGRGYNTQYF. The CDR3 DNA reads TGCGCCAGCAGCCAAGTAGGGATAGGGAGGGGATACAATACGCAGTATTTT.

The chain links TRBV5-1 to TRBJ2-1; 7 bases fit TRBD2. This CDR3 is built from 16 residues. After removal of 0 bases from V and 7 bases from J, the junction contained 10 bases not matched to a gene. The germline CDR1 and CDR2 sequences are SGHRS and YFSETQ. CDR3 sequence (DNA): TGCGCCAGCAGCTTGGTTGTGGGAGGGAGAGGGAATGAGCAGTTCTTC. Translation gives CASSLVVGGRGNEQFF. The full variable domain, with the rest looked up from reference TRBV5-1 and TRBJ2-1, is KAGVTQTPRYLIKTRGQQVTLSCSPISGHRSVSWYQQTPGQGLQFLFEYFSETQRNKGNFPGRFSGRQFSNSRSEMNVSTLELGDSALYLCASSLVVGGRGNEQFFGPGTRLTVL.

This clone has only a few counts. The chain has TRBV7-9 and TRBJ1-5; maybe TRBD1 (6 bases). The CDR3 sequence is 15 residues long. Trimming cost V 2 bases and J 3 bases, with 11 bases left between them. The V gene's germline CDR1 is SEHNR and CDR2 FQNEAQ (reference sequence). This CDR3 reads CASSLRAGDNQPQHF. The CDR3 nucleotides read TGTGCCAGCAGCTTAAGGGCAGGGGACAATCAGCCCCAGCATTTT.

This clone was seen once. The V call is TRBV5-5, the J call TRBJ2-3; the match to TRBD2 covers 15 bases. Trimming removed 1 base from V and 2 bases from J; junction bases left unmatched: 5. Germline V lookup: CDR1 SGHKS, CDR2 YYEKEE (reference sequence). The CDR3 loop spans 18 amino acids. CDR3 sequence: CASSLFGLAGGYTDTQYF. Here the CDR3 DNA reads TGTGCCAGCAGCTTGTTTGGACTAGCGGGAGGGTACACAGATACGCAGTATTTT.

The chain joins TRBV30 to TRBJ2-3, with 10 bases matching TRBD2. J gave up 0 bases and V 2 bases, and 2 bases lay outside the gene matches. The CDR3 has 15 residues. Germline-derived CDR1 and CDR2 are GTSNPN and SVGIG (reference sequence). The CDR3: CAWSHSGRSTDTQYF. The CDR3 region has the DNA TGTGCCTGGAGTCATAGCGGGAGGAGCACAGATACGCAGTATTTT.

The table lists this clone with many counts. CDR3 region: CASSLTLISGANVLTF. In DNA form, the CDR3 reads TGTGCCAGCAGCTTGACATTGATCTCTGGGGCCAACGTCCTGACTTTC. The J gene is TRBJ2-6, the V gene TRBV5-4; D uncertain. The germline V gene encodes CDR1 SGHNT and CDR2 YYREEE (reference sequence). Trimming took 1 base from V and 0 from J, leaving 8 bases between them. The CDR3 sequence is 16 residues long.

CDR3 nucleotide sequence: TGTGCCAGCAGCTTAGTTAGCGGCACAGATACGCAGTATTTT. As protein: CASSLVSGTDTQYF. The chain combines TRBV7-6 with TRBJ2-3; tentatively, D is TRBD2 (5 bases). CDR1 is SGHVS, CDR2 FNYEAQ, per germline. Between the trimmed V and J ends, which lost 1 base and 1 base, there was a span of 6 bases. This CDR3 has 14 residues. Using reference TRBV7-6 and TRBJ2-3 for the parts outside the CDR3, the full variable domain is GAGVSQSPRYKVTKRGQDVALRCDPISGHVSLYWYRQALGQGPEFLTYFNYEAQQDKSGLPNDRFSAERPEGSISTLTIQRTEQRDSAMYRCASSLVSGTDTQYFGPGTRLTVL.

V is TRBV19 and J is TRBJ1-1; perhaps TRBD1 as D (6 bases). The V end lost 3 bases, the J end lost 6 bases, and 11 bases lay between the germline ends. The CDR3 spans 13 residues. Germline CDR1 is LNHDA and CDR2 is SQIVND (reference sequence). The CDR3 loop reads CASSIRGHAEAFF. CDR3 in DNA: TGTGCCAGTAGTATTAGGGGACACGCTGAAGCTTTCTTT.

This rearrangement joins TRBV5-4 to TRBJ2-2; TRBD2 might be the D (5 bases). V was shortened by 8 bases and J by 1 base, with 9 bases between the two germline ends. The CDR3 runs to 13 residues. CDR1 is SGHNT, CDR2 YYREEE, per germline (reference sequence). This chain's CDR3 is CASKAVNTGELFF. The CDR3 bases are TGTGCCAGTAAAGCGGTGAACACCGGGGAGCTGTTTTTT.

The table lists this clone with a few counts. The V and J genes are TRBV7-9 and TRBJ2-1, with a possible D match to TRBD1 (7 bases). The CDR3 sequence is 15 residues long. The V gene's germline CDR1 is SEHNR and CDR2 FQNEAQ (reference sequence). V lost 6 bases and J 3 bases, leaving 15 bases between the germline ends. CDR3 loop: CASRYAGGGYNEQFF. In nucleotides, the CDR3 is TGTGCCAGCAGGTACGCAGGGGGAGGCTACAATGAGCAGTTCTTC. Looking up the rest from reference TRBV7-9 and TRBJ2-1 gives the full variable domain: DTGVSQNPRHKITKRGQNVTFRCDPISEHNRLYWYRQTLGQGPEFLTYFQNEAQLEKSRLLSDRFSAERPKGSFSTLEIQRTEQGDSAMYLCASRYAGGGYNEQFFGPGTRLTVL.

The CDR3 nucleotides are TGTGCCAGCACGTTTCCAGCGGGCCGAGGCGGCAATGAGCAGTTCTTC. The encoded protein is CASTFPAGRGGNEQFF. V usage is TRBV7-9 and J usage is TRBJ2-1; the D gene is possibly TRBD2 (6 bases). Per germline, CDR1 SEHNR and CDR2 FQNEAQ (reference sequence). CDR3 size: 16 residues. V lost 7 bases and J 6 bases, leaving 22 bases between the germline ends.

This clone has just a few counts. The chain is built from TRBV4-3 and TRBJ2-5, with a possible D match to TRBD1 (6 bases). The DNA end favors TRBJ2-7, so the J call may be wrong. CDR3 length: 16 residues. From germline, CDR1 is LGHNA and CDR2 YSLEER. CDR3 region: CASSQDVDSSSYEQYF. CDR3 nucleotides: TGCGCCAGCAGCCAAGATGTGGACAGCAGCTCCTACGAGCAGTACTTC.

This sequence joins TRBV10-1 and TRBJ2-2; 12 positions agree with TRBD2. Germline V gene sequence: CDR1 WNHNN, CDR2 SYGVQD (reference sequence). The CDR3 runs to 15 residues. V was clipped by 8 bases and J by 6 bases; unmatched bases: 7. The CDR3 loop reads CASSETSGGAGELFF. The CDR3 DNA sequence: TGCGCCAGCTCCGAGACTAGCGGGGGTGCCGGGGAGCTGTTTTTT.

The chain uses TRBV28 and TRBJ2-7; D remains unclear. The germline gives CDR1 MDHEN, CDR2 SYDVKM. Trimming cost V 5 bases and J 0 bases, with 8 bases left between them. The CDR3 covers 13 residues. CDR3 sequence: CASSVTNSYEQYF. For the CDR3, the DNA is TGTGCCAGCAGTGTGACAAACTCCTACGAGCAGTACTTC.

This sequence joins TRBV21-1 and TRBJ2-7; no DNA check was done on the table's D call, TRBD1. TRBV21-1 is classified as a pseudogene. The CDR3 runs to 18 residues. CDR3 region: CASSKKGRKTGPTYEQYF. For the CDR3, the DNA is TGTGCCAGCAGCAAAAAGGGGCGGAAAACAGGTCCAACCTACGAGCAGTACTTC.

This clone occurred once. V and J are TRBV4-2 and TRBJ2-7; TRBD2 aligns across 7 bases. Germline lookup yields CDR1 LGHNA and CDR2 YNFKEQ. CDR3 length: 16 residues. Trimming took 0 bases from V and 4 from J; bases not matched to a gene: 9. The CDR3 nucleotides read TGTGCCAGCAGCCAAGACCGGCCTAGCGGAGGTTACGAGCAGTACTTC. Amino acid sequence: CASSQDRPSGGYEQYF.

The rearrangement links TRBV11-2 to TRBJ2-1; 11 bases fit TRBD2. Germline V gene sequence: CDR1 SGHAT, CDR2 FQNNGV. This CDR3 is 17 amino acids long. After removal of 3 bases from V and 1 base from J, the junction contained 5 bases not matched to a gene. CDR3 amino acids: CASSFRLAGNSYNEQFF. CDR3 nucleotides: TGTGCCAGCAGCTTTCGACTAGCGGGAAATTCCTACAATGAGCAGTTCTTC.

The chain has TRBV5-1 and TRBJ2-1; TRBD1 matches at 10 bases. This CDR3 is 15 amino acids long. Losses at the gene ends were 3 bases for V and 4 bases for J; bases not matched to a gene: 4. Looked up from germline, CDR1 is SGHRS and CDR2 is YFSETQ. The CDR3 protein is CASSWGQGTYNEQFF. For the CDR3, the DNA is TGCGCCAGCAGCTGGGGACAGGGGACTTACAATGAGCAGTTCTTC.

This sequence joins TRBV6-5 and TRBJ1-2; possible D gene TRBD1, 6 bases. This CDR3 is built from 14 residues. CDR1 and CDR2 (germline): MNHEY, SVGAGI. Trimming removed 0 bases at V and 5 bases at J, with 10 bases between. CDR3 coding DNA: TGTGCCAGCAGTTACTCGATAGGGGGTTATGGCTACACCTTC. This gives the protein CASSYSIGGYGYTF.

The V call is TRBV6-6, the J call TRBJ2-7, with 8 nucleotides matching TRBD2. Germline V lookup: CDR1 MNHNY, CDR2 SVGAGI (reference sequence). This CDR3 has 13 amino acids. The V gene end was trimmed by 2 bases and the J gene end by 7 bases; junction bases not matched to a gene: 4. The CDR3 DNA is TGTGCCAGCAGTTACGGCGGGGGGCGGGAGCAGTACTTC. It codes for CASSYGGGREQYF.

The J gene is TRBJ2-7, the V gene TRBV4-1; D remains ambiguous. CDR3 size: 15 residues. V shed 0 bases and J shed 1 base, with 10 bases lying between them. Germline CDR1 is MGHRA and CDR2 is YSYEKL. The CDR3 sequence is CASSQDVLPSYEQYF. In DNA form, the CDR3 reads TGCGCCAGCAGCCAAGATGTACTACCTTCCTACGAGCAGTACTTC.

The rearrangement joins TRBV10-3 to TRBJ2-5; possible D gene TRBD2, 5 bases. The CDR3 contains 16 residues. V was pared by 4 bases and J by 2 bases, with 17 bases between. Germline V CDR1 and CDR2: ENHRY, SYGVKD. The CDR3 here is CAISGVSSGSQETQYF. CDR3 coding DNA: TGTGCCATCAGTGGGGTCTCCTCGGGGTCTCAAGAGACCCAGTACTTC.